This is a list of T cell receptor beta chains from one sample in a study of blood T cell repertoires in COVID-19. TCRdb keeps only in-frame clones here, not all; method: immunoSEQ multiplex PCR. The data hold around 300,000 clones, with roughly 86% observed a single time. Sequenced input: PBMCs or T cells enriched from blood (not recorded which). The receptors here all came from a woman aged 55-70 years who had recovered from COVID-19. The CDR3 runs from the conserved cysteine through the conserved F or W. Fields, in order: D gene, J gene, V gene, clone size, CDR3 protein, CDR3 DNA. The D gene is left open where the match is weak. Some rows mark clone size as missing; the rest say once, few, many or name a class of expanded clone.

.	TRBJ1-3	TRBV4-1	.	CASSQWLASGNTIYF	TGCGCCAGCAGCCAATGGTTGGCCTCTGGAAACACCATATATTTT
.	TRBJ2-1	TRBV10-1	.	CASSESRGSSYNEQFF	TGCGCCAGCAGTGAGTCGCGGGGAAGCTCCTACAATGAGCAGTTCTTC
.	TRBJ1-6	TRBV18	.	CASSPQPSSYNSPLHF	TGTGCCAGCTCACCACAGCCTAGCTCCTATAATTCACCCCTCCACTTT
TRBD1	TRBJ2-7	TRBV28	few	CASSSGTGVFPPNF	TGTGCCAGCAGCTCCGGGACAGGGGTTTTCCCCCCGAATTTC
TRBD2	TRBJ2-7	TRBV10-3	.	CAISDGLAGGYEQYF	TGTGCCATCAGTGATGGACTAGCGGGGGGCTACGAGCAGTACTTC
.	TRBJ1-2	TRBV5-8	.	CASGKGQTYYGYTF	TGTGCCAGCGGGAAAGGACAGACATACTATGGCTACACCTTC
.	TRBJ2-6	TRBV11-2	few	CASSPIISGANVLTF	TGTGCCAGCAGCCCAATCATCTCTGGGGCCAACGTCCTGACTTTC
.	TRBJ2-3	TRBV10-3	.	CAIRQSPGLTDTQYF	TGTGCCATCAGACAATCCCCGGGACTCACAGATACGCAGTATTTT
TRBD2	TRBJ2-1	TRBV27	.	CASNPGTSGYNEQFF	TGTGCCAGCAACCCCGGGACTAGCGGATACAATGAGCAGTTCTTC
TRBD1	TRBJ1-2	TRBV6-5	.	CASSLTGGGYTF	TGTGCCAGCAGCCTTACAGGGGGCGGCTACACCTTC
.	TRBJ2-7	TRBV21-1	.	CASSKVGYPGAHEQYF	TGTGCCAGCAGCAAAGTTGGTTATCCAGGGGCCCACGAGCAGTACTTC
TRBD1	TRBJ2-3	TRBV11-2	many	CASSYRQGAYTDTQYF	TGTGCCAGCAGCTACCGACAGGGGGCTTACACAGATACGCAGTATTTT
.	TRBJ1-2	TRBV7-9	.	CASSLGGQGTVNYGYTF	TGTGCCAGCAGCTTAGGGGGACAAGGTACCGTTAACTATGGCTACACCTTC
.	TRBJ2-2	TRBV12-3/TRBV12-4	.	CASSPRDTGELFF	TGTGCCAGCAGTCCCCGGGACACCGGGGAGCTGTTTTTT
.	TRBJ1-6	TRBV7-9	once	CASGEQGLNSPLHF	TGTGCCAGCGGGGAACAGGGTCTCAATTCACCCCTCCACTTT
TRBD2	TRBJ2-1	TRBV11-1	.	CASSFTSGDYNEQFF	TGTGCCAGCAGCTTTACTAGCGGGGACTACAATGAGCAGTTCTTC
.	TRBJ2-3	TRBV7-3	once	CASSLWTGADTQYF	TGTGCCAGCAGCTTATGGACGGGGGCAGATACGCAGTATTTT
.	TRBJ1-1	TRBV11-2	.	CASSLTWAQRAFF	TGTGCCAGCAGCTTGACATGGGCCCAGCGGGCTTTCTTT
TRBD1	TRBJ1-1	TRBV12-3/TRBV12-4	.	CASTWTGKAFF	TGTGCCAGCACCTGGACAGGGAAAGCTTTCTTT
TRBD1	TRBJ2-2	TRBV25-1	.	CASSPGQGDTGELFF	TGTGCCAGCAGTCCGGGACAGGGGGACACCGGGGAGCTGTTTTTT
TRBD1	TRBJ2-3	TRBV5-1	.	CASSSLQGKITDTQYF	TGCGCCAGCAGCTCCTTACAGGGGAAGATCACAGATACGCAGTATTTT
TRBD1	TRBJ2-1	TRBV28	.	CASSPPFRGRDEQFF	TGTGCCAGCAGTCCCCCCTTCAGGGGGCGGGATGAGCAGTTCTTC
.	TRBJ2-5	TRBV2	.	CASRYAGGIQETQYF	TGTGCCAGCCGTTATGCAGGGGGGATCCAAGAGACCCAGTACTTC
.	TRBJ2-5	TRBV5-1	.	CASSLQGPRQETQYF	TGCGCCAGCAGCTTGCAGGGGCCCCGTCAAGAGACCCAGTACTTC
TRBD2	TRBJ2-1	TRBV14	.	CASSHSRAGLAGYNEQFF	TGTGCCAGCAGCCACTCCCGGGCCGGACTAGCGGGTTACAATGAGCAGTTCTTC
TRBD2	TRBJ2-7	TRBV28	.	CASRGEGGSYEQYF	TGTGCCAGCAGGGGGGAGGGCGGATCCTACGAGCAGTACTTC
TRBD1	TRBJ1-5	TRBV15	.	CATSREGQLGQPQHF	TGTGCCACCAGCAGAGAGGGACAGCTAGGTCAGCCCCAGCATTTT
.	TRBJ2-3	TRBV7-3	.	CASSLTGGATDTQYF	TGTGCCAGCAGCTTAACGGGGGGTGCCACAGATACGCAGTATTTT
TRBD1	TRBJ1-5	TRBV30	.	CAWSRTGDIQPQHF	TGTGCCTGGAGTAGGACAGGGGATATTCAGCCCCAGCATTTT
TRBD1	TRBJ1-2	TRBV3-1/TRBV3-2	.	CASSPRDRNYGYTF	TGTGCCAGCAGCCCCCGGGACAGAAACTATGGCTACACCTTC
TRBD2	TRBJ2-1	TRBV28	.	CASSLGIAGGLNEQFF	TGTGCCAGCAGCCTAGGGATAGCGGGAGGCTTGAATGAGCAGTTCTTC
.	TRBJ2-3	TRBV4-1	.	CASSQALAEGTDTQYF	TGCGCCAGCAGCCAAGCCTTGGCGGAGGGCACAGATACGCAGTATTTT
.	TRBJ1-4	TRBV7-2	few	CASSFQTVGEKLFF	TGTGCCAGCAGCTTTCAGACAGTCGGGGAAAAACTGTTTTTT